The present TCR beta chain was sequenced within a study of cytomegalovirus exposure and HLA in healthy donors. A multiplex PCR was run with 60 Vbeta primers and 13 Jbeta primers. Libraries were prepared by immunoSEQ multiplex PCR; TCRdb keeps only in-frame clonotypes and omits some of them. The data show about 160,000 clones, with approximately 76% seen just once and around 1.5% held by the top ten. The CDR3 contains 14 residues. CDR1 is MDHEN, CDR2 SYDVKM, per germline. Trimming stripped 7 bases from V and 5 bases from J, with 17 bases between. On this clone: Its target is unknown.

The study, taken as a whole, reports: Follow-up analysis later connected one missense variant in DCLRE1C with trimming of TCR beta V- and J-genes. The study carried out a later analysis of TCR beta sequences. It associated 16,951 of them with specific HLA alleles at a false discovery rate of 0.05. Specificity for CMV antigens was confirmed in vitro for three of the CMV-associated chains. The productive fraction for most TCR beta V segments was about 87% or about 30% in an earlier analysis.

This chain joins TRBV28 and TRBJ2-5; D gene ambiguous. Sequenced input: PBMCs. This receptor was identified in a man between 60 and 75 years old in good health and CMV-seronegative. This chain's CDR3 is CASTLPGLRETQYF. The CDR3 DNA is TGTGCCAGCACCCTCCCAGGTCTCAGGGAGACCCAGTACTTC.